One sample yielded the 23 T cell receptor beta chains listed below, sequenced in a study of blood T cells in healthy people across ages. For the second PCR, which ran for 7 to 11 cycles, a sample-barcoded 5' primer and a J-beta primer mix were used. TCRdb reprocessed the 5' RACE reads via MiXCR and lists one record per CDR3 protein. The sample contains hundreds of thousands of distinct CDR3 sequences, approximately 39% of which appear only once. Sequencing input: blood. The receptors shown here come from a woman aged 60-75 years in good health.

The chain combines TRBV7-9 with TRBJ1-6, with 7 bases aligning to TRBD1. The CDR3 is 15 residues long. CDR1 is SEHNR, CDR2 FQNEAQ, per germline (reference sequence). The V and J ends lost 2 bases and 10 bases, in that order; junction bases with no gene match: 8. DNA of the CDR3: TGTGCCAGCAGCTTATCCACAGGGGCCGGATCACCCCTCCACTTT. Amino acid sequence: CASSLSTGAGSPLHF.

The rearrangement links TRBV20-1 to TRBJ2-1; D not resolved. There are 13 residues in the CDR3. The V and J ends lost 1 base and 10 bases respectively, with 14 bases between them. Looked up from germline, CDR1 is DFQATT and CDR2 is SNEGSKA (reference sequence). Here the CDR3 DNA reads TGCAGTGCTAGAGTCCCGATAGGCTGGGAGCAGTTCTTC. It specifies CSARVPIGWEQFF.

The rearrangement uses TRBV30 and TRBJ1-5; 8 nucleotides align to TRBD1. V was clipped by 4 bases and J by 3 bases; unmatched bases: 5. This CDR3 is built from 14 residues. Germline values: CDR1 GTSNPN, CDR2 SVGIG (reference sequence). The CDR3 nucleotides read TGTGCCTGGAAGACAGGGGCGTACAATCAGCCCCAGCATTTT. Translation: CAWKTGAYNQPQHF.

The chain couples TRBV7-2 to TRBJ2-1; tentatively, D is TRBD2 (5 bases). This CDR3 is 16 amino acids long. In germline, CDR1 is SGHTA, CDR2 FQGNSA. V gave up 3 bases and J gave up 4 bases, with 16 bases separating them. The DNA of the CDR3 is TGTGCCAGCAGCTTCTCCGGGCTAGCCGAGTACAATGAGCAGTTCTTC. It codes for CASSFSGLAEYNEQFF.

The V call is TRBV19, the J call TRBJ2-5; TRBD1 matches at 12 bases. Matching the DNA end better, TRBJ2-7 makes the J call doubtful. Germline V CDR1 and CDR2: LNHDA, SQIVND (reference sequence). This CDR3 is built from 14 residues. The CDR3 region has the DNA TGTGCCAGTACTACCGGGACAGGGGGCTTCGAGCAGTACTTC. This encodes CASTTGTGGFEQYF.

Ten or more counts support this clonotype. V and J are TRBV12-3 or TRBV12-4 and TRBJ2-5; 7 positions agree with TRBD2. The CDR3 length is 17 residues. J lost 1 base, V lost 1 base, and 9 bases had no gene match. Here the CDR3 DNA reads TGTGCCAGCAGTTTAGGGGGTGGCGGGAGCTTCCAAGAGACCCAGTACTTC. This gives the protein CASSLGGGGSFQETQYF.

This chain connects TRBV3-1 to TRBJ1-5; tentative D call: TRBD1 (5 bases). CDR1 is LGHDT, CDR2 YNNKEL, per germline (reference sequence). This CDR3 has 14 amino acids. V was pared by 5 bases and J by 3 bases, with 11 bases between. The CDR3 sequence is CASSTPGTNQPQHF. CDR3 DNA: TGTGCCAGCAGCACCCCTGGGACCAATCAGCCCCAGCATTTT.

The rearrangement links TRBV12-3 or TRBV12-4 to TRBJ2-1, with D possibly TRBD2 on 6 matching bases. V gave up 3 bases and J gave up 0 bases, with 15 bases separating them. The CDR3 is made up of 17 amino acids. CDR3 protein: CASSFSGLISSYNEQFF. The CDR3 nucleotides are TGTGCCAGCAGTTTTTCAGGACTAATAAGCTCCTACAATGAGCAGTTCTTC.

CDR3 in DNA: TGTGCCAGCAGCCAGCAACAGTACTCAATGGAGACCCAGTACTTC. Its translation is CASSQQQYSMETQYF. This chain links TRBV7-8 with TRBJ2-5; D call uncertain. V was clipped by 5 bases and J by 5 bases, with 18 bases between them. Germline V gene lookup returns CDR1 SGHVS and CDR2 FQNEAQ. The CDR3 extends over 15 amino acids. The full variable domain, rest sourced from reference TRBV7-8 and TRBJ2-5, is GAGVSQSPRYKVAKRGQDVALRCDPISGHVSLFWYQQALGQGPEFLTYFQNEAQLDKSGLPSDRFFAERPEGSVSTLKIQRTQQEDSAVYLCASSQQQYSMETQYFGPGTRLLVL.

The chain combines TRBV2 with TRBJ2-7; D call uncertain. The germline V gene encodes CDR1 SNHLY and CDR2 FYNNEI. Trimming pared 4 bases from V and 0 bases from J, leaving 10 bases between. The CDR3 runs 14 residues. CDR3 DNA sequence: TGTGCCAGCAGTGGGCATATGTACTCCTACGAGCAGTACTTC. It yields the protein CASSGHMYSYEQYF. The whole variable domain, remainder taken from reference TRBV2 and TRBJ2-7, is EPEVTQTPSHQVTQMGQEVILRCVPISNHLYFYWYRQILGQKVEFLVSFYNNEISEKSEIFDDQFSVERPDGSNFTLKIRSTKLEDSAMYFCASSGHMYSYEQYFGPGTRLTVT.

The V and J genes are TRBV12-3 or TRBV12-4 and TRBJ1-5; the match to TRBD1 covers 7 bases. This CDR3 contains 14 residues. The V segment lost 7 bases and the J segment 0 bases; nucleotides outside the gene matches: 3. The CDR3, as DNA: TGTGCCAGCAAAGGGGGCATTAGCAATCAGCCCCAGCATTTT. This codes for CASKGGISNQPQHF.

This clonotype has a handful of counts. The chain couples TRBV18 to TRBJ1-2; D is ambiguous. The CDR3 runs to 13 residues. Germline assignment: CDR1 KGHSH and CDR2 LQKENI. The V and J ends lost 0 bases and 7 bases respectively, with 9 bases between them. The DNA for the CDR3 is TGTGCCAGCTCACCACCCAGTAAGGGTGGCTACACCTTC. Amino acid sequence: CASSPPSKGGYTF. The whole variable domain, filled in from reference TRBV18 and TRBJ1-2, reads NAGVMQNPRHLVRRRGQEARLRCSPMKGHSHVYWYRQLPEEGLKFMVYLQKENIIDESGMPKERFSAEFPKEGPSILRIQQVVRGDSAAYFCASSPPSKGGYTFGSGTRLTVV.

This clonotype appeared a few times. The V and J genes are TRBV5-1 and TRBJ2-3; a weak D match, TRBD1 (6 bases). The CDR3 consists of 14 residues. The V gene's germline CDR1 is SGHRS and CDR2 YFSETQ. V lost 4 bases to trimming and J lost 6 bases, with 15 bases between them. CDR3 protein: CASSPGTPKDTQYF. For the CDR3, the DNA is TGCGCCAGCAGCCCCGGGACACCCAAGGATACGCAGTATTTT.

This sequence joins TRBV20-1 and TRBJ2-1, with D possibly matching TRBD1 (7 bases). Trimming cost V 5 bases and J 2 bases, with 13 bases left between them. Per germline, CDR1 DFQATT and CDR2 SNEGSKA (reference sequence). This CDR3 is built from 14 residues. The CDR3 DNA reads TGCAGTGCTTATCAGGGGGGAGCCTACAATGAGCAGTTCTTC. It translates to CSAYQGGAYNEQFF.

This clonotype was seen a few times. The V gene is TRBV7-2, the J gene TRBJ2-5; D remains ambiguous. The length of the CDR3 is 15 residues. V lost 1 base, J lost 5 bases, and 14 bases lay in between. The germline V gene encodes CDR1 SGHTA and CDR2 FQGNSA. DNA of the CDR3: TGTGCCAGCAGCTTAGGATCGACCATGGGGGAGACCCAGTACTTC. Translating gives CASSLGSTMGETQYF.

The chain is built from TRBV6-5 and TRBJ1-6; maybe TRBD1 (6 bases). CDR3 length: 15 residues. Germline V CDR1 and CDR2: MNHEY, SVGAGI. V was trimmed by 4 bases and J by 6 bases, leaving 13 bases between them. The CDR3 here is CASSFVGQINSPLHF. The CDR3 coding sequence is TGTGCCAGCAGTTTCGTCGGACAGATTAATTCACCCCTCCACTTT.

This clonotype was picked up a small number of times. The chain uses TRBV28 and TRBJ2-7; D not resolved. The germline V gene encodes CDR1 MDHEN and CDR2 SYDVKM. V was shortened by 2 bases and J by 1 base, with 6 bases between the two germline ends. The CDR3 is 13 amino acids. The CDR3 DNA is TGTGCCAGCAGTTTAATGCGGTCCTACGAGCAGTACTTC. Translation gives CASSLMRSYEQYF.

This chain joins TRBV13 and TRBJ1-6; D ambiguous. This CDR3 has 14 residues. Per the germline V gene, CDR1 is PRHDT and CDR2 is FYEKMQ (reference sequence). Between the trimmed V and J ends, which lost 5 bases and 6 bases, there was a span of 11 bases. CDR3 sequence (DNA): TGTGCCAGCAGCCTCCGGGCCCGTAATTCACCCCTCCACTTT. Translating gives CASSLRARNSPLHF.

V is TRBV24-1 and J is TRBJ2-1, with 8 bases fitting TRBD1. Germline loops: CDR1 KGHDR, CDR2 SFDVKD. The V and J ends lost 4 bases and 7 bases, in that order; junction bases with no gene match: 11. CDR3 length equals 16 residues. CDR3 bases: TGTGCCACCAGTGACCCCGGGACAGGAGTGCAAAATGAGCAGTTCTTC. Its protein product is CATSDPGTGVQNEQFF.

For this clonotype: A clone one base away is much larger, so this may be a read error. The gene calls are TRBV20-1 and TRBJ2-3; 12 positions agree with TRBD2. CDR1 and CDR2 (germline): DFQATT, SNEGSKA (reference sequence). The CDR3 extends over 17 amino acids. The CDR3 protein is CSAPLALLAGGRDAQYF. The CDR3 DNA follows: TGCAGTGCGCCCCTGGCCTTACTAGCGGGGGGTAGAGATGCGCAGTATTTT.

This chain links TRBV6-2 or TRBV6-3 with TRBJ2-7; 7 bases align to TRBD1. Germline loops: CDR1 MNHEY, CDR2 SVGEGT. There are 15 residues in the CDR3. V lost 2 bases to trimming and J lost 5 bases; unmatched junction nucleotides: 9. This chain's CDR3 is CASSYPSHQGDEQYF. The CDR3 coding sequence is TGTGCCAGCAGTTACCCGAGTCACCAGGGGGACGAGCAGTACTTC.

The chain has TRBV3-1 and TRBJ2-4; TRBD1 matches 7 bases. The CDR3 runs to 16 residues. Germline V gene lookup returns CDR1 LGHDT and CDR2 YNNKEL (reference sequence). The J segment lost 3 bases and the V segment lost 3 bases, leaving 8 bases of the junction unmatched. The CDR3: CASSQVGTAFKNIQYF. CDR3 coding DNA: TGTGCCAGCAGCCAGGTGGGGACAGCCTTCAAAAACATTCAGTACTTC. Filled out from reference TRBV3-1 and TRBJ2-4, the complete variable domain reads DTAVSQTPKYLVTQMGNDKSIKCEQNLGHDTMYWYKQDSKKFLKIMFSYNNKELIINETVPNRFSPKSPDKAHLNLHINSLELGDSAVYFCASSQVGTAFKNIQYFGAGTRLSVL.

As to this clonotype: A read error may be the cause here, since a much bigger clone is one base away. The chain is built from TRBV29-1 and TRBJ2-1; a weak D match, TRBD1 (6 bases). Germline V gene data show CDR1 as SQVTM and CDR2 as ANQGSEA. The CDR3 has 12 residues. The V end was cut by 6 bases, the J end by 4 bases, with 10 bases between. The CDR3 protein is CSVVQGYNEQFF. The CDR3 nucleotides are TGCAGCGTAGTACAGGGTTACAATGAGCAGTTCTTC.